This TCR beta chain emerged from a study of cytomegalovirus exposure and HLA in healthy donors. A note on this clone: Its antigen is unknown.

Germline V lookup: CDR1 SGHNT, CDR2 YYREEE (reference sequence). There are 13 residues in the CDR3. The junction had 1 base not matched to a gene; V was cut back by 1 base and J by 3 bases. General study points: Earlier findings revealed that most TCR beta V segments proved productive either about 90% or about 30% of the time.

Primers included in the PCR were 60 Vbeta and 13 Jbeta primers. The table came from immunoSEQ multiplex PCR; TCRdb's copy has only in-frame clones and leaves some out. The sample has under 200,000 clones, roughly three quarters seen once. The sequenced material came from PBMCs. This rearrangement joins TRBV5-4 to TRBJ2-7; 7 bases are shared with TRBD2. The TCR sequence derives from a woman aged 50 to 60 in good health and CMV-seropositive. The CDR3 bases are TGTGCCAGCAGCTTGCGCGGGGGCTACGAGCAGTACTTC. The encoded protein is CASSLRGGYEQYF.